Reported below is one T cell receptor (beta chain). The antigen it recognizes is unknown. The input lacks base qualities; no much larger clone sits a single base away. V trim: 10 bases; J trim: 4 bases; unmatched bases: 3. As encoded in the germline V gene, CDR1 is MDHEN while CDR2 is SYDVKM. Its CDR3 holds 11 amino acids, cysteine through phenylalanine. The entry retains the CDR3 DNA only, 33 bases that are in frame from base 1. The time point label, read with the paper, signifies: patch test 3, about 24 weeks after DPC sensitization. Taken with the paper, the label for treatment or condition translates to: therapeutic diphenylcyclopropenone sensitization with weekly scalp DPC. At each patch-test visit, blood was drawn before the patch test was applied. Patients were considered eligible if aged 18 to 70, diagnosed with alopecia and deemed suitable for DPC therapy, and patients were excluded if pregnant. Total RNA was extracted from unfractionated whole blood collected in Tempus Blood RNA tubes.

Receptor libraries were prepared by RACE. Sequencing used a NextSeq 500. During library preparation, unique molecular identifiers were attached to individual cDNA molecules so that TCRs could be counted in a quantitative, reproducible way. For every blood RNA sample, sequencing covered both the TCR alpha and TCR beta chains. The original pipeline was this. Samples had a median of around 92,000 TCRs, with a range from roughly 23,224 to 700,000. V, J and CDR3 annotation of the TCR reads was carried out using the Decombinator software suite. To make PS versus PT1 abundance plots, every sample was subsampled to the same number of TCRs (28,000). TCRs were defined as expanded if absent before sensitization and observed at least eight times at the 2-week time point. TCRdb cleaned the public reads at Q25 with fastp, built clones with MiXCR and kept in-frame beta chains. Each entry merges the rows of one CDR3 protein and shows their most common DNA and genes. TCRdb's processing, not the authors' own work, is the source of the V and J calls. This sample comprises 80,000 to 100,000 distinct CDR3 sequences, approximately 11% of them detected only once. 0.85% to 1.2% of the sample is held by the ten biggest clonotypes.

The sample originates from a study of human T cells and chemical hapten exposure (dated by TCRdb to the early 2020s). Background on the whole study: For sensitization, 2% DPC in acetone was applied to a roughly 2 cm by roughly 2 cm area of upper inner arm skin. Patients additionally received weekly therapeutic DPC doses to the scalp throughout the roughly 24-week study period. Patch testing was done on the upper back using Finn chambers containing 0.01% DPC, and results were scored after 6 days according to International Contact Dermatitis Research Group standards. The mostly female patient cohort included alopecia areata with under or over 50% scalp involvement, alopecia totalis and alopecia universalis. Libraries were pooled for sequencing, and per-sample TCR yields varied mainly because of small differences in library volumes within the pool. Peripheral blood TCR repertoire changes were tracked in vivo in alopecia patients during primary and secondary sensitization to the hapten diphenylcyclopropenone (DPC). Blood samples were taken from patients before sensitization (week 0) and at 2, 6 and about 24 weeks after DPC sensitization. For TCR sequencing, blood came from twenty-nine alopecia patients at anywhere from one to four time points (pre-sensitization, 2, 6 and 24 weeks).

Broad study findings and their caveats: The number of TCRs above 1 in 1000 frequency did not change with DPC sensitization; there was no evidence of global repertoire structure alterations. Because all patients had alopecia, a presumed autoimmune disease, the immune response of the patients might differ from that of healthy individuals. The number of PT1 expanded TCRs positively correlated with patch test score, significant at thresholds 8, 16 and 32 but not 4. Compared with pre-sensitization or healthy control sets, expanded TCRs formed significantly more large CDR3 similarity clusters, which is consistent with antigen-driven responses. After repeated subsampling, changes were observed in the strength of the expansion versus patch-test correlation and in the threshold at which the correlation became significant.

The TCR comes from a woman in her thirties with alopecia areata. Some clones in this sample may be carry-over from other donors' samples. This chain joins TRBV28 to TRBJ1-2; TRBD1 agrees with 7 junctional bases. The source material was whole blood, sampled in connection with sensitization to the hapten diphenylcyclopropenone (DPC). The nucleotides are TGTGCCACACAGGGGTTCTATGGCTACACCTTC. It encodes CATQGFYGYTF.